These T cell receptor beta chains were read from a single sample in a study of CD8 T cells in ankylosing spondylitis. TCRdb recomputed calls from the 5' RACE reads with MiXCR, one row per CDR3 protein. The data contain under 300,000 distinct CDR3 sequences, about 9.1% of them seen just once; the ten biggest clones take up approximately 6.3%. The sample was blood, either unsorted or a sorted T cell fraction (not recorded which). The receptor set was obtained from a male donor with ankylosing spondylitis or in good health (not recorded which). The CDR3 runs from the conserved cysteine through the conserved F or W. A D gene is named only where the DNA matches it firmly. Only some rows state a clone size, as once, few, many or a class for expanded clones.

D gene: NA; clone size: NA; V gene: TRBV10-3; J gene: TRBJ1-2; CDR3 protein: CAISRENYGYTF; CDR3 DNA: TGTGCCATCTCCCGGGAAAACTATGGCTACACCTTC
D gene: NA; clone size: many; V gene: TRBV9; J gene: TRBJ1-3; CDR3 protein: CASSVAPGNTIYF; CDR3 DNA: TGTGCCAGCAGCGTAGCCCCAGGAAACACCATATATTTT
D gene: TRBD2; clone size: NA; V gene: TRBV5-5; J gene: TRBJ2-7; CDR3 protein: CASSWEGLTYEQYF; CDR3 DNA: TGTGCCAGCAGCTGGGAGGGTTTGACATACGAGCAGTACTTC
D gene: NA; clone size: many; V gene: TRBV29-1; J gene: TRBJ2-7; CDR3 protein: CSVTGHSYEQYF; CDR3 DNA: TGCAGCGTTACAGGACACTCCTACGAGCAGTACTTC
D gene: TRBD2; clone size: NA; V gene: TRBV4-3; J gene: TRBJ2-3; CDR3 protein: CASSRAGLAGVPDTQYF; CDR3 DNA: TGCGCCAGCAGCCGAGCTGGACTAGCGGGAGTACCAGATACGCAGTATTTT
D gene: NA; clone size: many; V gene: TRBV20-1; J gene: TRBJ2-1; CDR3 protein: CSASSVAGPYNEQFF; CDR3 DNA: TGCAGTGCTAGCTCGGTCGCGGGGCCCTACAATGAGCAGTTCTTC
D gene: NA; clone size: few; V gene: TRBV20-1; J gene: TRBJ2-3; CDR3 protein: CSAGGPRLRTDTQYF; CDR3 DNA: TGCAGTGCTGGGGGACCCCGGCTCCGCACAGATACGCAGTATTTT
D gene: NA; clone size: many; V gene: TRBV6-5; J gene: TRBJ2-3; CDR3 protein: CASSYALVTGPDTQYF; CDR3 DNA: TGTGCCAGCAGTTACGCTCTCGTAACAGGGCCAGATACGCAGTATTTT
D gene: TRBD2; clone size: many; V gene: TRBV5-1; J gene: TRBJ2-1; CDR3 protein: CASSPEGTSLHRVYNEQFF; CDR3 DNA: TGCGCCAGCAGCCCCGAAGGGACTAGCCTTCATAGGGTTTACAATGAGCAGTTCTTC
D gene: TRBD2; clone size: many; V gene: TRBV4-1; J gene: TRBJ2-1; CDR3 protein: CASSQVTGAGSSYNEQFF; CDR3 DNA: TGCGCCAGCAGCCAAGTTACTGGAGCGGGGAGCTCCTACAATGAGCAGTTCTTC
D gene: NA; clone size: many; V gene: TRBV5-1; J gene: TRBJ1-1; CDR3 protein: CASSLAWGGGTEAFF; CDR3 DNA: TGCGCCAGCAGCTTGGCTTGGGGAGGTGGGACTGAAGCTTTCTTT
D gene: NA; clone size: many; V gene: TRBV5-1; J gene: TRBJ1-2; CDR3 protein: CASSLDRQPYLGGYTF; CDR3 DNA: TGCGCCAGCAGCTTGGATCGACAGCCCTATTTGGGGGGCTACACCTTC
D gene: NA; clone size: NA; V gene: TRBV7-2; J gene: TRBJ2-2; CDR3 protein: CASSPLERGLYTGELFF; CDR3 DNA: TGTGCCAGCAGCCCCCTCGAGAGGGGCCTTTACACCGGGGAGCTGTTTTTT
D gene: TRBD2; clone size: few; V gene: TRBV7-9; J gene: TRBJ2-4; CDR3 protein: CASSPGLAGNIQYF; CDR3 DNA: TGTGCCAGCAGCCCTGGACTAGCCGGGAACATTCAGTACTTC
D gene: TRBD2; clone size: many; V gene: TRBV20-1; J gene: TRBJ2-5; CDR3 protein: CSARLAGGVVRRETQYF; CDR3 DNA: TGCAGTGCTAGACTAGCGGGAGGAGTCGTGCGAAGAGAGACCCAGTACTTC
D gene: TRBD1; clone size: many; V gene: TRBV20-1; J gene: TRBJ2-7; CDR3 protein: CSGTGASSYEQYF; CDR3 DNA: TGCAGTGGGACAGGGGCTTCGTCCTACGAGCAGTACTTC
D gene: NA; clone size: NA; V gene: TRBV5-6; J gene: TRBJ2-5; CDR3 protein: CASSLARVGETQYF; CDR3 DNA: TGTGCCAGCAGCTTGGCGAGGGTTGGGGAGACCCAGTACTTC
D gene: NA; clone size: many; V gene: TRBV29-1; J gene: TRBJ2-4; CDR3 protein: CSVGHQVGNIQYF; CDR3 DNA: TGCAGCGTTGGGCACCAGGTCGGAAACATTCAGTACTTC
D gene: NA; clone size: many; V gene: TRBV2; J gene: TRBJ1-2; CDR3 protein: CASSEASLGYTF; CDR3 DNA: TGTGCCAGCAGTGAAGCCTCCCTAGGCTACACCTTC
D gene: NA; clone size: many; V gene: TRBV6-5; J gene: TRBJ2-2; CDR3 protein: CASRANTGELFF; CDR3 DNA: TGTGCCAGCAGAGCGAACACCGGGGAGCTGTTTTTT
D gene: TRBD2; clone size: few; V gene: TRBV5-5; J gene: TRBJ2-7; CDR3 protein: CASSAGTSGIDEQYF; CDR3 DNA: TGTGCCAGCAGCGCGGGGACTAGCGGGATCGACGAGCAGTACTTC
D gene: NA; clone size: NA; V gene: TRBV3-1; J gene: TRBJ2-2; CDR3 protein: CASSQGTVNTGELFF; CDR3 DNA: TGTGCCAGCAGCCAAGGGACAGTGAACACCGGGGAGCTGTTTTTT
D gene: NA; clone size: many; V gene: TRBV18; J gene: TRBJ2-3; CDR3 protein: CASSRAGADTQYF; CDR3 DNA: TGTGCCAGCTCACGGGCAGGCGCAGATACGCAGTATTTT
D gene: NA; clone size: NA; V gene: TRBV23-1; J gene: TRBJ2-7; CDR3 protein: CASSQSPRGGRLYEQYF; CDR3 DNA: TGCGCCAGCAGTCAATCCCCCAGGGGCGGGAGACTCTACGAGCAGTACTTC
D gene: TRBD2; clone size: few; V gene: TRBV6-2/TRBV6-3; J gene: TRBJ2-1; CDR3 protein: CASSHPTYSGGMNEQFF; CDR3 DNA: TGTGCCAGCAGTCACCCGACTTACAGCGGGGGAATGAATGAGCAGTTCTTC
D gene: NA; clone size: many; V gene: TRBV10-3; J gene: TRBJ1-1; CDR3 protein: CAISTPGRANTEAFF; CDR3 DNA: TGTGCCATCAGTACCCCCGGGAGGGCCAACACTGAAGCTTTCTTT
D gene: NA; clone size: many; V gene: TRBV7-2; J gene: TRBJ1-1; CDR3 protein: CASSLVRGLDTEAFF; CDR3 DNA: TGTGCCAGCAGCTTAGTACGGGGGTTGGACACTGAAGCTTTCTTT
D gene: NA; clone size: many; V gene: TRBV20-1; J gene: TRBJ1-6; CDR3 protein: CSARATTSGRGSPLHF; CDR3 DNA: TGCAGTGCTAGGGCGACAACCTCAGGGCGAGGATCACCCCTCCACTTT
D gene: TRBD2; clone size: many; V gene: TRBV10-2; J gene: TRBJ2-1; CDR3 protein: CASSGLAGVNEQFF; CDR3 DNA: TGCGCCAGCAGTGGACTAGCGGGGGTCAATGAGCAGTTCTTC
D gene: TRBD1; clone size: many; V gene: TRBV25-1; J gene: TRBJ2-1; CDR3 protein: CASSEDRALYNEQFF; CDR3 DNA: TGTGCCAGCAGCGAAGACAGGGCGTTATACAATGAGCAGTTCTTC
D gene: NA; clone size: many; V gene: TRBV5-1; J gene: TRBJ2-7; CDR3 protein: CASSSSAGYEQYF; CDR3 DNA: TGCGCCAGCAGTTCGTCGGCGGGCTACGAGCAGTACTTC
D gene: TRBD2; clone size: many; V gene: TRBV5-1; J gene: TRBJ2-1; CDR3 protein: CASSRIILAGGYNEQFF; CDR3 DNA: TGCGCCAGCAGCCGAATAATCCTAGCGGGAGGGTACAATGAGCAGTTCTTC
D gene: NA; clone size: many; V gene: TRBV6-1; J gene: TRBJ1-1; CDR3 protein: CASSEFLGQMVTEAFF; CDR3 DNA: TGTGCCAGCAGTGAATTTCTCGGACAGATGGTCACTGAAGCTTTCTTT
D gene: NA; clone size: few; V gene: TRBV20-1; J gene: TRBJ2-4; CDR3 protein: CSAWWRDGKNIQYF; CDR3 DNA: TGCAGTGCCTGGTGGCGGGACGGCAAAAACATTCAGTACTTC
D gene: NA; clone size: NA; V gene: TRBV18; J gene: TRBJ1-3; CDR3 protein: CASSPQAGTSGNTIYF; CDR3 DNA: TGTGCCAGCTCACCACAAGCAGGGACCTCTGGAAACACCATATATTTT
D gene: TRBD1; clone size: many; V gene: TRBV6-5; J gene: TRBJ1-5; CDR3 protein: CASSYSTRDRYSNQPQHF; CDR3 DNA: TGTGCCAGCAGTTACTCGACTAGGGACAGATATAGCAATCAGCCCCAGCATTTT
D gene: NA; clone size: many; V gene: TRBV18; J gene: TRBJ2-6; CDR3 protein: CASSPAWAGANVLTF; CDR3 DNA: TGTGCCAGCTCACCAGCCTGGGCTGGGGCCAACGTCCTGACTTTC
D gene: TRBD1; clone size: many; V gene: TRBV12-3/TRBV12-4; J gene: TRBJ1-2; CDR3 protein: CASSIGQGAYGYTF; CDR3 DNA: TGTGCCAGCAGTATTGGACAGGGTGCCTATGGCTACACCTTC
D gene: NA; clone size: many; V gene: TRBV29-1; J gene: TRBJ2-2; CDR3 protein: CSVLKTSVGTGELFF; CDR3 DNA: TGCAGCGTTCTTAAAACAAGTGTGGGGACCGGGGAGCTGTTTTTT
D gene: TRBD2; clone size: few; V gene: TRBV27; J gene: TRBJ2-7; CDR3 protein: CASSVGGSLYEQYF; CDR3 DNA: TGTGCCAGCAGCGTAGGCGGGAGTTTGTACGAGCAGTACTTC
D gene: TRBD1; clone size: NA; V gene: TRBV29-1; J gene: TRBJ2-3; CDR3 protein: CSVAFMGDRGLDTQYF; CDR3 DNA: TGCAGCGTTGCGTTCATGGGAGACAGGGGGCTAGATACGCAGTATTTT
D gene: NA; clone size: many; V gene: TRBV6-2/TRBV6-3; J gene: TRBJ2-5; CDR3 protein: CASSYVGETQYF; CDR3 DNA: TGTGCCAGCAGTTATGTGGGGGAGACCCAGTACTTC